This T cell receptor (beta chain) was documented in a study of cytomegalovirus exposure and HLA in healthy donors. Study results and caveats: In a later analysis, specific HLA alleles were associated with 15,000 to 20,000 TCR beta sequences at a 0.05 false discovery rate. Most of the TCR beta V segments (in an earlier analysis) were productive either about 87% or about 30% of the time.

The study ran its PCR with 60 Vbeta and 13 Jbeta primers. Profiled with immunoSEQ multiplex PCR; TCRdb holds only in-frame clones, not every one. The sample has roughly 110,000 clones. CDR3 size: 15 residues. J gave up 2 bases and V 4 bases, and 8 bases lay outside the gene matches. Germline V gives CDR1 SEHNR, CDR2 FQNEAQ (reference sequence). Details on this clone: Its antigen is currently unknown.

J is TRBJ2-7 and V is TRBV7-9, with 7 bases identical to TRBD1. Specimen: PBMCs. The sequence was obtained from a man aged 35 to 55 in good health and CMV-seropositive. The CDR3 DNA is TGTGCCAGCAGCTCCGGACAGGCTTCTCCCTACGAGCAGTACTTC. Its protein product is CASSSGQASPYEQYF. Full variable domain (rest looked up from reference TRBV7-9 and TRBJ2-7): DTGVSQNPRHKITKRGQNVTFRCDPISEHNRLYWYRQTLGQGPEFLTYFQNEAQLEKSRLLSDRFSAERPKGSFSTLEIQRTEQGDSAMYLCASSSGQASPYEQYFGPGTRLTVT.